A selection of T cell receptor beta chains follows, all from one sample in a study of OX40 agonist ivuxolimab in advanced cancers. Some clones are missing from TCRdb's copy, which holds only in-frame ones; the method was immunoSEQ multiplex PCR. The sample holds roughly 48,000 clones, about three quarters seen once. The material sequenced was CD4+ or CD8+ T cells sorted from blood, taken in a trial of the OX40 agonist ivuxolimab. The receptor set was obtained from an adult with an advanced solid tumor such as melanoma, head and neck, liver or kidney cancer. Each CDR3 is given with its conserved first and last residue. The D gene is left open where the match is weak. Part of the rows lack a size; the others show once, few, many or a class for expanded clones.

clone_size d_call j_call v_call cdr3_nt cdr3_aa
. . TRBJ1-2 TRBV11-2 TGTGCCAGCCGTGACTTGGGGCACGGCTACACCTTC CASRDLGHGYTF
. TRBD2 TRBJ2-1 TRBV5-1 TGCGCCAGTACGCCATTGCCCTTAGCGGGAGGGAGCAATGAGCAGTTCTTC CASTPLPLAGGSNEQFF
. . TRBJ1-1 TRBV19 TGTGCCAGTATTAGAAAGGGAAGATGGGACACTGAAGCTTTCTTT CASIRKGRWDTEAFF
. TRBD2 TRBJ2-2 TRBV7-8 TGTGCCAGCAGCTTAGCCGGGACTAGAGGGTTCGGGGAGCTGTTTTTT CASSLAGTRGFGELFF
few TRBD1 TRBJ2-5 TRBV18 TGTGCCAGCTCACCGACAGGGGAAGAGACCCAGTACTTC CASSPTGEETQYF
. TRBD1 TRBJ2-7 TRBV18 TGTGCCAGCTCATCATCCGGGACAGTCTACGAGCAGTACTTC CASSSSGTVYEQYF
. . TRBJ2-3 TRBV6-5 TGTGCCAGCAGTTATGGGCAGGGAATAGATACGCAGTATTTT CASSYGQGIDTQYF
. . TRBJ1-1 TRBV6-5 TGTGCCAGCAGTCGACGGACACGCGGCGGGACTGAAGCTTTCTTT CASSRRTRGGTEAFF
once . TRBJ2-2 TRBV4-3 TGCGCCAGCAGCCAAGATCACGGCAGGGGCGGGGAGCTGTTTTTT CASSQDHGRGGELFF
. TRBD1 TRBJ1-1 TRBV18 TGTGCCAGCTCACCGGGACAGGGGAACACTGAAGCTTTCTTT CASSPGQGNTEAFF
. . TRBJ1-5 TRBV9 TGTGCCAGCAGCGTAGTGGGGAGTAGCAATCAGCCCCAGCATTTT CASSVVGSSNQPQHF
. TRBD1 TRBJ1-2 TRBV19 TGTGCCAGTAGTGGACAGGTTGGCTACACCTTC CASSGQVGYTF
. . TRBJ1-3 TRBV4-3 TGCGCCAGCAGCCAAGAACCGGGGAACTCTGGAAACACCATATATTTT CASSQEPGNSGNTIYF
. TRBD2 TRBJ2-1 TRBV4-1 TGCGCCAGCAGCCTACGGACTAGCGGGAGATTGGGGAATGAGCAGTTCTTC CASSLRTSGRLGNEQFF
. TRBD2 TRBJ2-7 TRBV5-1 TGCGCCAGCAGCCTAGGGACTAGCGGGAGTTACGAGCAGTACTTC CASSLGTSGSYEQYF
. TRBD2 TRBJ2-7 TRBV25-1 TGTGCCAGCAGTGCTAGCGGCTACGAGCAGTACTTC CASSASGYEQYF
. . TRBJ1-1 TRBV7-8 TGTGCCAGCAGCCCCCAAACTCGGACAGTGAACACTGAAGCTTTCTTT CASSPQTRTVNTEAFF
. TRBD2 TRBJ2-1 TRBV10-2 TGCGCCAGCAGTGCTACTAGCGGGGTCAATGAGCAGTTCTTC CASSATSGVNEQFF
once TRBD2 TRBJ2-7 TRBV5-4 TGTGCCAGCAGCCCCTTACTAGCGGCTTACGAGCAGTACTTC CASSPLLAAYEQYF
. . TRBJ1-2 TRBV11-2 TGTGCCAGCAGCTGGAGGCAAAACTATGGCTACACCTTC CASSWRQNYGYTF
. . TRBJ1-2 TRBV5-1 TGTGCCAGCAGCTCTACAGGGATCCATGGCTACACCTTC CASSSTGIHGYTF
. TRBD2 TRBJ2-7 TRBV7-6 TGTGCCAGCAGCCGACTAGCGCCGTCATTACCCGAGCAGTACTTC CASSRLAPSLPEQYF
. . TRBJ1-2 TRBV6-5 TGTGCCAGCAGTTACTCTAATTATGGCTACACCTTC CASSYSNYGYTF
. . TRBJ2-2 TRBV23-1 TGCGCCAGCACCCAAGGTCGGGGCACCGGGGAGCTGTTTTTT CASTQGRGTGELFF
. TRBD1 TRBJ1-5 TRBV18 TGTGCCAGCTCACCAACAGGGGGAGGGGCCCAATTTCAGCCCCAGCATTTT CASSPTGGGAQFQPQHF
few . TRBJ1-4 TRBV30 TGTGCCTGGATGTTCACGGAAAAACTGTTTTTT CAWMFTEKLFF
few . TRBJ1-6 TRBV5-6 TGTGCCAGCAGCTTGAAACAGGGATTAGGGGCCCTCCACTTT CASSLKQGLGALHF
. . TRBJ1-4 TRBV6-5 TGTGCCAGCAGTTACTACTCCCCCCGGGAAAAACTGTTTTTT CASSYYSPREKLFF
. . TRBJ2-5 TRBV4-2 TGTGCCAGCAGCCAAGATAGGGGGGAGGGCCTCGGAGAGACCCAGTACTTC CASSQDRGEGLGETQYF
once . TRBJ2-3 TRBV30 TGTGCCTGCGTTTTCAGGGATTCTAGCACAGATACGCAGTATTTT CACVFRDSSTDTQYF
. . TRBJ2-1 TRBV20-1 TGCAGTGCTTCAATGCTGAATGAGCAGTTCTTC CSASMLNEQFF
. . TRBJ1-1 TRBV18 TGTGCCAGCTCACCCGATATGAACACTGAAGCTTTCTTT CASSPDMNTEAFF
. . TRBJ2-7 TRBV4-1 TGCGCCAGCAGCCCGAACCAGGCGGCGCACGAGCAGTACTTC CASSPNQAAHEQYF
. TRBD1 TRBJ1-1 TRBV5-4 TGTGCCAGCAGCTCCGACAGGGTGGCTGAAGCTTTCTTT CASSSDRVAEAFF
. TRBD1 TRBJ2-2 TRBV5-1 TGCGCCAGCAGCTCTGGACAGGTTCACACCGGGGAGCTGTTTTTT CASSSGQVHTGELFF
. . TRBJ2-7 TRBV7-7 TGTGCCAGCAGCCAGGACAGCAACTCCTACGAGCAGTACTTC CASSQDSNSYEQYF
. TRBD1 TRBJ2-7 TRBV11-2 TGTGCCAGCAGTCACGACAGGGGTTATGCCTACGAGCAGTACTTC CASSHDRGYAYEQYF
. . TRBJ1-5 TRBV19 TGTGCCAGTAGTTCCCTCAGCTATCAGCCCCAGCATTTT CASSSLSYQPQHF
. TRBD1 TRBJ1-2 TRBV11-2 TGTGCCAGCAGCCGATCCGGGACAGGGATACATGGCTACACCTTC CASSRSGTGIHGYTF
. . TRBJ2-1 TRBV5-1 TGCGCCAGCAGCCCGGAGGGACCAAGTTCCTACAATGAGCAGTTCTTC CASSPEGPSSYNEQFF
. . TRBJ1-2 TRBV7-9 TGTGCCAGCAGCTTAGTGGGGGTCTATGGCTACACCTTC CASSLVGVYGYTF
. . TRBJ1-2 TRBV29-1 TGCAGCGTTGAAGGCCGGACCGCTAACTATGGCTACACCTTC CSVEGRTANYGYTF
. . TRBJ1-4 TRBV6-5 TGTGCCAGCATGGGAGGGAGGGAAAAACTGTTTTTT CASMGGREKLFF
few . TRBJ2-5 TRBV6-1 TGTGCCAGCAGTGCCGAATCTCAGACCCAGTACTTC CASSAESQTQYF
. TRBD2 TRBJ2-1 TRBV7-6 TGTGCCAGCAGCTTAAGGGAAGCTAGCGGGAGGCCTTACAATGAGCAGTTCTTC CASSLREASGRPYNEQFF
. TRBD1 TRBJ1-2 TRBV5-5 TGTGCCAGCAGCCCGGACAGGGGAGAGGGCTATGGCTACACCTTC CASSPDRGEGYGYTF
. TRBD1 TRBJ1-4 TRBV11-2 TGTGCCAGCAGCCGAACAGGGGCCGGCTATAATGAAAAACTGTTTTTT CASSRTGAGYNEKLFF
. . TRBJ1-2 TRBV10-3 TGTGCCATCAGTGAGGCAGTCGTAGGCTACACCTTC CAISEAVVGYTF
. . TRBJ2-7 TRBV7-8 TGTGCCAGCAGCACTATGTCCTACGAGCAGTACTTC CASSTMSYEQYF
. TRBD2 TRBJ2-1 TRBV7-8 TGTGCCAGCAGCCTCTCCCTGGGACTAGCACACAATGAGCAGTTCTTC CASSLSLGLAHNEQFF
. . TRBJ2-7 TRBV5-1 TGCGCCAGCAGCCGGGGCTACGAGCAGTACTTC CASSRGYEQYF
. . TRBJ1-3 TRBV5-1 TGCGCCAGCAGCCCGACAGTCTCTGGAAACACCATATATTTT CASSPTVSGNTIYF
. . TRBJ1-5 TRBV18 TGTGCCAGCTCACTTGGGAACCTTAATCAGCCCCAGCATTTT CASSLGNLNQPQHF
once TRBD2 TRBJ2-1 TRBV10-3 TGTGCCATCAGTGAAGGGACTAGTCGTTTCAGCAATGAGCAGTTCTTC CAISEGTSRFSNEQFF